One sample yielded the 2 T cell receptor beta chains listed below, sequenced in a study of blood T cell repertoires in COVID-19. Produced via immunoSEQ multiplex PCR; TCRdb's table is partial and in-frame only. The sample carries 350,000 to 400,000 clones, roughly 92% recorded once. What was sequenced was PBMCs or T cells enriched from blood (not recorded which). These receptors all come from a woman aged 35 to 49 who had been exposed to COVID-19.

This sequence joins TRBV6-5 and TRBJ1-4; 7 positions agree with TRBD1. Per germline, CDR1 MNHEY and CDR2 SVGAGI. J was trimmed by 4 bases and V by 8 bases; bases with no gene match: 4. CDR3 length: 13 residues. The CDR3 protein is CASRAGGNEKLFF. The CDR3 nucleotides read TGTGCCAGCCGGGCAGGGGGTAATGAAAAACTGTTTTTT.

The chain recombines TRBV7-2 with TRBJ2-7; 10 bases fit TRBD2. Germline CDR1 SGHTA, CDR2 FQGNSA. V was pared by 1 base and J by 6 bases, with 6 bases of the junction left unmatched. This CDR3 is built from 15 residues. CDR3 protein: CASSLGLAGVGEQYF. For the CDR3, the DNA is TGTGCCAGCAGCTTAGGCCTAGCGGGAGTGGGCGAGCAGTACTTC.